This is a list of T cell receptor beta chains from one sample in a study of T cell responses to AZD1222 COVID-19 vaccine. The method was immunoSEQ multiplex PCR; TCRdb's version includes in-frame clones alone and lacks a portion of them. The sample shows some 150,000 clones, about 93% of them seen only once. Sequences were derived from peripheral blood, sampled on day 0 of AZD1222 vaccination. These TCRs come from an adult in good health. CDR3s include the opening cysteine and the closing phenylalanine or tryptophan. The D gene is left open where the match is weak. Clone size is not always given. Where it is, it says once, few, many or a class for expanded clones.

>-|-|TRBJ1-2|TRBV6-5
CASSNQGYGYTF
TGTGCCAGCAGTAATCAGGGATATGGCTACACCTTC
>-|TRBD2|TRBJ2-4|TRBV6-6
CASSRALGGAKNIQYF
TGTGCCAGCAGTCGCGCACTCGGGGGGGCCAAAAACATTCAGTACTTC
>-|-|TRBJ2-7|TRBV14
CASSQLARYEQYF
TGTGCCAGCAGCCAACTAGCTCGGTACGAGCAGTACTTC
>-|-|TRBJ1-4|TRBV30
CAWKNGFSNEKLFF
TGTGCCTGGAAGAATGGCTTCAGCAATGAAAAACTGTTTTTT
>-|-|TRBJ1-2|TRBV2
CASRRDGGYTF
TGTGCCAGCCGGCGGGACGGGGGCTACACCTTC
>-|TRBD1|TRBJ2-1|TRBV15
CATSRSGTDYNEQFF
TGTGCCACCAGCCGCTCCGGGACAGATTACAATGAGCAGTTCTTC
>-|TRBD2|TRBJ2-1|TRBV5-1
CASSPRTSAGNSYNEQFF
TGCGCCAGCAGCCCTCGGACTAGCGCGGGGAATAGCTACAATGAGCAGTTCTTC
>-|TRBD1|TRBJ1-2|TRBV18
CASSTGQGTGYTF
TGTGCCAGCTCGACGGGACAGGGGACCGGCTACACCTTC
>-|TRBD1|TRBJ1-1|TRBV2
CASTGQPRGNTEAFF
TGTGCCAGCACGGGACAGCCGAGGGGAAACACTGAAGCTTTCTTT
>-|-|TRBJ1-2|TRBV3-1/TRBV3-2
CASSRPTEPLTGYTF
TGTGCCAGCAGCCGCCCGACAGAGCCTCTCACTGGCTACACCTTC
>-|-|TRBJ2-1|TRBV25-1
CASRDNEQFF
TGTGCCAGCAGAGACAATGAGCAGTTCTTC
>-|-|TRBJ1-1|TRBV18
CASSATESMNTEAFF
TGTGCCAGCTCAGCAACAGAGTCCATGAACACTGAAGCTTTCTTT
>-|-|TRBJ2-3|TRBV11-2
CASSLVRDTQYF
TGTGCCAGCAGCCTCGTTAGAGATACGCAGTATTTT
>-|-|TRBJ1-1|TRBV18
CASSPTASEAEAFF
TGTGCCAGCTCACCCACGGCCTCCGAGGCTGAAGCTTTCTTT
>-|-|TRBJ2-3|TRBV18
CASSPSGDTQYF
TGTGCCAGCTCACCATCCGGGGATACGCAGTATTTT
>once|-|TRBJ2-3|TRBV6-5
CASSYLGHRGTDTQYF
TGTGCCAGCAGTTACCTGGGACACCGGGGCACAGATACGCAGTATTTT
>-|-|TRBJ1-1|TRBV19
CASSTQWGATEAFF
TGTGCCAGTAGTACCCAATGGGGGGCTACTGAAGCTTTCTTT
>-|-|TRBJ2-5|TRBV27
CASSRDRSYQETQYF
TGTGCCAGCAGTCGTGACAGATCGTACCAAGAGACCCAGTACTTC
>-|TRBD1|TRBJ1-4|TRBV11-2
CASSPAGTDEEKLFF
TGTGCCAGCAGCCCGGCCGGGACAGATGAGGAAAAACTGTTTTTT
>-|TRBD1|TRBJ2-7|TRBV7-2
CASSLTGTGLSYEQYF
TGTGCCAGCAGCTTAACCGGGACAGGTCTCTCCTACGAGCAGTACTTC